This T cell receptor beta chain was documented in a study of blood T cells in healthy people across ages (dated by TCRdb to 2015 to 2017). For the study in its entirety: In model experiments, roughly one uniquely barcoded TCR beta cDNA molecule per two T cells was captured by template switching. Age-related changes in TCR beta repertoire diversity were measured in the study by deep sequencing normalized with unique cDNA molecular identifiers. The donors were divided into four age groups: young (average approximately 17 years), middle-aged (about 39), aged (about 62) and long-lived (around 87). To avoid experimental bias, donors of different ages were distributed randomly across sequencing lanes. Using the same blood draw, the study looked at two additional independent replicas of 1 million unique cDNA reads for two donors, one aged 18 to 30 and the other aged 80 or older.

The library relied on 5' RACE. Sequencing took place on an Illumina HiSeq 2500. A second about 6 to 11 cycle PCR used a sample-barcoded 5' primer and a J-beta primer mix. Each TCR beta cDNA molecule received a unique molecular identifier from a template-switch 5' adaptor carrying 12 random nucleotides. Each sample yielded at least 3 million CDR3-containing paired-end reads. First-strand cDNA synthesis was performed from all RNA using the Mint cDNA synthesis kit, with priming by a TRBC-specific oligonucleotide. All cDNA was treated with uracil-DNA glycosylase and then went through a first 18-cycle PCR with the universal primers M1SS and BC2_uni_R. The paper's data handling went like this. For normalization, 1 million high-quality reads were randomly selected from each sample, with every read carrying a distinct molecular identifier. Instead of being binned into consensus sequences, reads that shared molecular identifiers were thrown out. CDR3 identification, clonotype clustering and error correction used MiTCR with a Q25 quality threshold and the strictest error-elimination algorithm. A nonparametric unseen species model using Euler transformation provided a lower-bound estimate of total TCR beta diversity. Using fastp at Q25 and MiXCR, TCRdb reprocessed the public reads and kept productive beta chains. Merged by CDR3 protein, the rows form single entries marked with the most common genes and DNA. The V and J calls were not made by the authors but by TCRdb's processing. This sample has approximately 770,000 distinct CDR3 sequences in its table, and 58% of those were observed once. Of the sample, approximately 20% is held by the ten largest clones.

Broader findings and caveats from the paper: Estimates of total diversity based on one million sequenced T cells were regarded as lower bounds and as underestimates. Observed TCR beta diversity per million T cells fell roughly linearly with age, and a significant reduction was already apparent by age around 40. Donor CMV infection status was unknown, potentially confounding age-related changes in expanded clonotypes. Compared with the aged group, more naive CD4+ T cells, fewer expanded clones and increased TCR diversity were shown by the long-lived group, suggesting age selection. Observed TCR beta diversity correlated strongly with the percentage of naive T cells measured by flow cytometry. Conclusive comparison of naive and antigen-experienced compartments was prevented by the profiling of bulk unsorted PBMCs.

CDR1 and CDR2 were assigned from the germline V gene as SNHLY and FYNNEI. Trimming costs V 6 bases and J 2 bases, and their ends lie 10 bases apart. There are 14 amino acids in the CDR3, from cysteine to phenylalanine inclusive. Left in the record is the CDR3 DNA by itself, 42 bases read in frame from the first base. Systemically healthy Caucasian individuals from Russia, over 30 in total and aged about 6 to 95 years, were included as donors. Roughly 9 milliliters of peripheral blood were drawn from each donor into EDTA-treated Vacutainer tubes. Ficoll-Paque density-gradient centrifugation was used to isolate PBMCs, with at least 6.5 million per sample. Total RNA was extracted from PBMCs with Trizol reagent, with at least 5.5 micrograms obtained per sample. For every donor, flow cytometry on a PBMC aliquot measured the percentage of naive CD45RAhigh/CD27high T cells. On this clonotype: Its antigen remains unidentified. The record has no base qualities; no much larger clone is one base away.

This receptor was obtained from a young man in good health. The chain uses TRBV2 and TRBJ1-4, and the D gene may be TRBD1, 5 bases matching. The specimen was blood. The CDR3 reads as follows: CASRGTATNEKLFF. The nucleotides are TGTGCCAGCAGGGGGACGGCTACTAATGAAAAACTGTTTTTT.